This TCR beta chain was sequenced during a study of T cell responses to AZD1222 COVID-19 vaccine. Study outcomes and limitations: Spike-specific TCRs gained breadth and depth after people received two AZD1222 doses.

This clone is a singleton in its sample. Its antigen remains unknown. Germline CDR1 SGHVS, CDR2 FNYEAQ. V lost 5 bases and J lost 6; bases outside the gene matches: 4. This CDR3 is built from 13 residues. Using immunoSEQ multiplex PCR, the repertoire was profiled, and TCRdb retains in-frame clones only, with some absent. The table has roughly 100,000 clones, around 89% seen once. The input for sequencing was peripheral blood, taken on day 0 of AZD1222 vaccination. This TCR was recovered from an adult in good health. The genes are TRBV7-6 and TRBJ1-2, with TRBD1 identical over 9 bases. Written as DNA, the CDR3 is TGTGCCAGCAGCACCCGGACAGGGGATGGCTACACCTTC. Protein product: CASSTRTGDGYTF.